Listed below are T cell receptor beta chains from one sample, sequenced in a study of blood T cell repertoires in COVID-19. Data came from immunoSEQ multiplex PCR; TCRdb stores just in-frame clones and leaves some out. In the table there are 150,000 to 200,000 clones, approximately 91% of which are singletons. Source material: peripheral blood. These TCRs come from a man younger than 35 with COVID-19, enrolled during active disease. CDR3s include the opening cysteine and the closing phenylalanine or tryptophan. D genes are given only for firm matches. The listing skips clone size in some rows; elsewhere it reads once, few, many or a size class.

CDR3 protein: CASSLVGASGEVYNEQFF
CDR3 DNA: TGTGCCAGCAGCTTAGTTGGTGCGTCGGGAGAGGTTTACAATGAGCAGTTCTTC
clone size: once
D gene: NA
V gene: TRBV11-2
J gene: TRBJ2-1

CDR3 protein: CASSLSFGDWKGYTF
CDR3 DNA: TGTGCCAGCAGTTTATCATTCGGGGATTGGAAGGGCTACACCTTC
clone size: NA
D gene: NA
V gene: TRBV27
J gene: TRBJ1-2

CDR3 protein: CAWRTVSGANVLTF
CDR3 DNA: TGTGCCTGGAGAACAGTCTCTGGGGCCAACGTCCTGACTTTC
clone size: NA
D gene: NA
V gene: TRBV30
J gene: TRBJ2-6

CDR3 protein: CASSGPSGQRQTQYF
CDR3 DNA: TGTGCCAGCAGCGGTCCGTCCGGACAGAGGCAGACCCAGTACTTC
clone size: NA
D gene: NA
V gene: TRBV9
J gene: TRBJ2-5

CDR3 protein: CATSRDVSYEQYF
CDR3 DNA: TGTGCCACCAGCAGAGATGTCAGTTACGAGCAGTACTTC
clone size: NA
D gene: NA
V gene: TRBV15
J gene: TRBJ2-7

CDR3 protein: CASTLGGPDRGHEQFF
CDR3 DNA: TGTGCCAGCACCTTAGGGGGCCCGGACAGGGGGCATGAGCAGTTCTTC
clone size: NA
D gene: TRBD1
V gene: TRBV27
J gene: TRBJ2-1

CDR3 protein: CASSFDRGLETQYF
CDR3 DNA: TGTGCCAGCAGCTTCGACAGGGGGCTTGAGACCCAGTACTTC
clone size: NA
D gene: TRBD1
V gene: TRBV7-9
J gene: TRBJ2-5

CDR3 protein: CASSEVGAENIQYF
CDR3 DNA: TGCGCCAGCAGTGAAGTGGGGGCGGAAAACATTCAGTACTTC
clone size: NA
D gene: NA
V gene: TRBV10-2
J gene: TRBJ2-4

CDR3 protein: CASSVGGQSGNTIYF
CDR3 DNA: TGTGCCAGCAGCGTAGGCGGGCAGTCTGGAAACACCATATATTTT
clone size: NA
D gene: NA
V gene: TRBV9
J gene: TRBJ1-3

CDR3 protein: CASSLAVDNYGYTF
CDR3 DNA: TGTGCCAGCAGTTTAGCGGTGGATAACTATGGCTACACCTTC
clone size: NA
D gene: NA
V gene: TRBV28
J gene: TRBJ1-2

CDR3 protein: CASSEALYLQGGYEQFF
CDR3 DNA: TGTGCCAGCAGTGAAGCGCTTTATTTACAGGGGGGGTATGAGCAGTTCTTC
clone size: NA
D gene: NA
V gene: TRBV6-1
J gene: TRBJ2-1

CDR3 protein: CASSNRVGGYTF
CDR3 DNA: TGTGCCAGCAGCAACAGGGTTGGCGGCTACACCTTC
clone size: NA
D gene: NA
V gene: TRBV25-1
J gene: TRBJ1-2

CDR3 protein: CASSLGLAGGRETQYF
CDR3 DNA: TGTGCCAGCAGCCTCGGGCTAGCGGGAGGGAGAGAGACCCAGTACTTC
clone size: NA
D gene: TRBD2
V gene: TRBV3-1/TRBV3-2
J gene: TRBJ2-5

CDR3 protein: CASSVGPGEGAILHNEQFF
CDR3 DNA: TGTGCCAGCAGCGTAGGCCCCGGTGAGGGGGCGATACTTCACAATGAGCAGTTCTTC
clone size: NA
D gene: TRBD1
V gene: TRBV9
J gene: TRBJ2-1

CDR3 protein: CASSYGDPTGGNIQYF
CDR3 DNA: TGTGCCAGCAGTTACGGGGACCCGACAGGGGGAAACATTCAGTACTTC
clone size: NA
D gene: TRBD1
V gene: TRBV6-5
J gene: TRBJ2-4

CDR3 protein: CASSPELTGEQYF
CDR3 DNA: TGTGCCAGCTCACCAGAATTAACGGGCGAGCAGTACTTC
clone size: NA
D gene: NA
V gene: TRBV18
J gene: TRBJ2-7

CDR3 protein: CASSQVQGANEQFF
CDR3 DNA: TGTGCCAGCAGCCAGGTTCAGGGTGCCAATGAGCAGTTCTTC
clone size: once
D gene: NA
V gene: TRBV3-1/TRBV3-2
J gene: TRBJ2-1

CDR3 protein: CASSPTTTGADTIYF
CDR3 DNA: TGCGCCAGCAGCCCTACGACGACAGGGGCGGACACCATATATTTT
clone size: many
D gene: TRBD1
V gene: TRBV4-3
J gene: TRBJ1-3

CDR3 protein: CASSQVGTGLRTDTQYF
CDR3 DNA: TGTGCCAGCAGCCAAGTCGGGACAGGGTTACGAACAGATACGCAGTATTTT
clone size: NA
D gene: TRBD1
V gene: TRBV3-1/TRBV3-2
J gene: TRBJ2-3

CDR3 protein: CASSSPGRPGLTSYEQYF
CDR3 DNA: TGCGCCAGCAGCTCGCCGGGACGGCCGGGACTTACCTCCTACGAGCAGTACTTC
clone size: NA
D gene: NA
V gene: TRBV5-1
J gene: TRBJ2-7

CDR3 protein: CASSLGLAGGALNEQFF
CDR3 DNA: TGTGCCAGCAGCTTAGGACTAGCGGGAGGGGCCCTCAATGAGCAGTTCTTC
clone size: NA
D gene: TRBD2
V gene: TRBV7-9
J gene: TRBJ2-1

CDR3 protein: CASSPTDSFNQPQHF
CDR3 DNA: TGTGCCAGCAGTCCAACGGACAGCTTCAATCAGCCCCAGCATTTT
clone size: NA
D gene: NA
V gene: TRBV28
J gene: TRBJ1-5

CDR3 protein: CASSLFRLANTGELFF
CDR3 DNA: TGTGCCAGCAGTTTATTTCGACTAGCGAACACCGGGGAGCTGTTTTTT
clone size: NA
D gene: NA
V gene: TRBV27
J gene: TRBJ2-2

CDR3 protein: CASSLADRGSSPLHF
CDR3 DNA: TGTGCCAGCAGCTTAGCGGACAGGGGCTCCTCACCCCTCCACTTT
clone size: NA
D gene: TRBD1
V gene: TRBV7-8
J gene: TRBJ1-6

CDR3 protein: CASSLAGRTLNTGELFF
CDR3 DNA: TGTGCCAGCAGCTTAGCGGGAAGGACTCTTAACACCGGGGAGCTGTTTTTT
clone size: NA
D gene: NA
V gene: TRBV7-9
J gene: TRBJ2-2

CDR3 protein: CASSYSTGGSIYEQFF
CDR3 DNA: TGTGCCAGCAGTTACTCGACTGGCGGGAGCATATATGAGCAGTTCTTC
clone size: NA
D gene: TRBD2
V gene: TRBV6-5
J gene: TRBJ2-1

CDR3 protein: CASRRQGVGELFF
CDR3 DNA: TGTGCCAGCAGACGTCAGGGGGTCGGGGAGCTGTTTTTT
clone size: NA
D gene: TRBD1
V gene: TRBV2
J gene: TRBJ2-2

CDR3 protein: CASSPPFRQGQRSPLHF
CDR3 DNA: TGTGCCAGTAGTCCCCCATTCCGACAGGGTCAAAGATCACCCCTCCACTTT
clone size: NA
D gene: TRBD1
V gene: TRBV19
J gene: TRBJ1-6

CDR3 protein: CASSLLDKVANTEAFF
CDR3 DNA: TGTGCCAGCAGTTTATTGGACAAGGTGGCGAACACTGAAGCTTTCTTT
clone size: NA
D gene: NA
V gene: TRBV6-5
J gene: TRBJ1-1

CDR3 protein: CASTRTSGKSSAANVLTF
CDR3 DNA: TGCGCCAGCACAAGGACTAGCGGAAAGTCTTCGGCGGCCAACGTCCTGACTTTC
clone size: once
D gene: TRBD2
V gene: TRBV5-1
J gene: TRBJ2-6

CDR3 protein: CASSPQQAGAYGYTF
CDR3 DNA: TGCGCCAGCAGCCCCCAACAGGCGGGGGCATATGGCTACACCTTC
clone size: few
D gene: NA
V gene: TRBV4-3
J gene: TRBJ1-2

CDR3 protein: CASSFPTSGQETQYF
CDR3 DNA: TGTGCCAGCAGTTTCCCGACTAGCGGCCAAGAGACCCAGTACTTC
clone size: NA
D gene: TRBD2
V gene: TRBV28
J gene: TRBJ2-5

CDR3 protein: CASKSGQGEWSGYTF
CDR3 DNA: TGCGCCAGCAAGTCGGGACAGGGGGAATGGTCTGGCTACACCTTC
clone size: NA
D gene: TRBD1
V gene: TRBV5-1
J gene: TRBJ1-2

CDR3 protein: CASSLDTSGNTIYF
CDR3 DNA: TGTGCCAGCAGCCTAGATACATCTGGAAACACCATATATTTT
clone size: NA
D gene: NA
V gene: TRBV14
J gene: TRBJ1-3

CDR3 protein: CASSHNTGELFF
CDR3 DNA: TGTGCTAGCAGCCATAACACCGGGGAGCTGTTTTTT
clone size: NA
D gene: NA
V gene: TRBV7-7
J gene: TRBJ2-2

CDR3 protein: CASSLGGQGAHEQYF
CDR3 DNA: TGTGCCAGCAGCTTAGGCGGACAGGGGGCCCACGAGCAGTACTTC
clone size: NA
D gene: TRBD1
V gene: TRBV7-9
J gene: TRBJ2-7

CDR3 protein: CASTSTGGPGEQYF
CDR3 DNA: TGCGCCAGCACCTCCACGGGAGGGCCTGGCGAGCAGTACTTC
clone size: NA
D gene: TRBD2
V gene: TRBV5-1
J gene: TRBJ2-7

CDR3 protein: CASSSFFDSSYNEQFF
CDR3 DNA: TGTGCCAGCAGTTCCTTCTTCGACAGCTCCTACAATGAGCAGTTCTTC
clone size: NA
D gene: NA
V gene: TRBV27
J gene: TRBJ2-1

CDR3 protein: CASSQAALFGGEIYEQYF
CDR3 DNA: TGCGCCAGCAGCCAAGCGGCCCTGTTCGGGGGGGAGATCTACGAGCAGTACTTC
clone size: NA
D gene: TRBD2
V gene: TRBV4-3
J gene: TRBJ2-7

CDR3 protein: CASSYSPGQGYNEQFF
CDR3 DNA: TGTGCCAGCAGTTACTCCCCAGGACAAGGGTACAATGAGCAGTTCTTC
clone size: NA
D gene: NA
V gene: TRBV6-5
J gene: TRBJ2-1

CDR3 protein: CASSFPGQGAFEQYF
CDR3 DNA: TGTGCCAGCAGTTTCCCGGGACAGGGGGCCTTCGAGCAGTACTTC
clone size: NA
D gene: TRBD1
V gene: TRBV28
J gene: TRBJ2-7

CDR3 protein: CASSSDLSDSSGNTIYF
CDR3 DNA: TGTGCCAGCAGCTCCGATCTCTCCGACAGTTCTGGAAACACCATATATTTT
clone size: NA
D gene: NA
V gene: TRBV7-8
J gene: TRBJ1-3

CDR3 protein: CASSIGAGDYNSPLHF
CDR3 DNA: TGTGCCAGTAGTATCGGGGCAGGGGATTATAATTCACCCCTCCACTTT
clone size: once
D gene: NA
V gene: TRBV19
J gene: TRBJ1-6

CDR3 protein: CASSAQRDQPQHF
CDR3 DNA: TGTGCCAGCAGCGCCCAGAGGGATCAGCCCCAGCATTTT
clone size: NA
D gene: NA
V gene: TRBV7-9
J gene: TRBJ1-5

CDR3 protein: CASSQGPGGQGTYEQYF
CDR3 DNA: TGCGCCAGCAGCCAAGGCCCAGGGGGCCAAGGCACGTACGAGCAGTACTTC
clone size: NA
D gene: TRBD1
V gene: TRBV4-3
J gene: TRBJ2-7

CDR3 protein: CATSDGRRQFTEAFF
CDR3 DNA: TGTGCCACCAGTGATGGGAGGAGACAGTTCACTGAAGCTTTCTTT
clone size: NA
D gene: NA
V gene: TRBV24-1
J gene: TRBJ1-1

CDR3 protein: CASTLLAGGPYEQYF
CDR3 DNA: TGTGCCAGCACCCTTCTAGCGGGAGGGCCGTACGAGCAGTACTTC
clone size: NA
D gene: TRBD2
V gene: TRBV6-5
J gene: TRBJ2-7

CDR3 protein: CASSLGVGLAGQTPYEQYF
CDR3 DNA: TGTGCCAGCAGTTTAGGGGTGGGACTAGCGGGACAGACGCCCTACGAGCAGTACTTC
clone size: NA
D gene: TRBD2
V gene: TRBV28
J gene: TRBJ2-7

CDR3 protein: CASSLGGQFSNQPQHF
CDR3 DNA: TGTGCCAGCAGCTTAGGTGGCCAGTTTAGCAATCAGCCCCAGCATTTT
clone size: NA
D gene: NA
V gene: TRBV7-2
J gene: TRBJ1-5

CDR3 protein: CASRVRASGNEQFF
CDR3 DNA: TGTGCCAGCAGAGTCCGGGCTAGCGGCAATGAGCAGTTCTTC
clone size: NA
D gene: TRBD2
V gene: TRBV7-2
J gene: TRBJ2-1

CDR3 protein: CATSDPGLGQYNEQFF
CDR3 DNA: TGTGCCACCAGCGACCCGGGACTAGGGCAGTACAATGAGCAGTTCTTC
clone size: NA
D gene: TRBD2
V gene: TRBV24-1
J gene: TRBJ2-1

CDR3 protein: CAWSTGTEADTQYF
CDR3 DNA: TGTGCCTGGAGTACCGGGACAGAGGCAGATACGCAGTATTTT
clone size: NA
D gene: TRBD1
V gene: TRBV30
J gene: TRBJ2-3

CDR3 protein: CASSLGQRNEKLFF
CDR3 DNA: TGTGCCAGCAGCTTGGGACAGCGTAATGAAAAACTGTTTTTT
clone size: NA
D gene: NA
V gene: TRBV5-8
J gene: TRBJ1-4

CDR3 protein: CASWGGSSNQPQHF
CDR3 DNA: TGTGCCAGTTGGGGGGGGAGTAGCAATCAGCCCCAGCATTTT
clone size: NA
D gene: NA
V gene: TRBV28
J gene: TRBJ1-5

CDR3 protein: CASSHEAGGPFGGNIQYF
CDR3 DNA: TGTGCCAGCAGCCATGAAGCGGGAGGGCCTTTCGGCGGAAACATTCAGTACTTC
clone size: NA
D gene: TRBD2
V gene: TRBV4-2
J gene: TRBJ2-4